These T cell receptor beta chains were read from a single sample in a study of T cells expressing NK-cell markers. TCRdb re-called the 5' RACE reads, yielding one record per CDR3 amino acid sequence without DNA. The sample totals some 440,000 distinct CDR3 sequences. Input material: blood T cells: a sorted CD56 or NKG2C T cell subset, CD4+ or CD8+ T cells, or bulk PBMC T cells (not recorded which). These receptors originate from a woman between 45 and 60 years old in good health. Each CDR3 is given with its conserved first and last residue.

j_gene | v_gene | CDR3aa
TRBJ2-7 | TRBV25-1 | CASSEGGLVSYEQYF
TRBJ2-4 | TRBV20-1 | CSARDLRTGVTKNIQYF
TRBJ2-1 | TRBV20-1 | CSVAGGTGVVSYNEQFF
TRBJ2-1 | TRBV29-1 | CSVGPLGVVRGEQFF
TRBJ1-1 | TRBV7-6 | CASSVLGNTEAFF
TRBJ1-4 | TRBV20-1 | CSAGGGLMKKLFF
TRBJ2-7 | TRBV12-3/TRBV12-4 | CASSLMDSRSEQYF
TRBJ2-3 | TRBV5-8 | CASSPRAAVTDTQYF
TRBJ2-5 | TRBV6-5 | CASSYSNQGRETQYF
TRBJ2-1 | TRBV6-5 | CASSFIVAGGAYNEQFF
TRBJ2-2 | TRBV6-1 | CASRQGHGELFF
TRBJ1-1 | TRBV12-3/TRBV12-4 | CASSSVRARNTEAFF
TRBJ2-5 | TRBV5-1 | CASSEQETQYF
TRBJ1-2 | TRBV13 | CASSSRYRVWGYTF
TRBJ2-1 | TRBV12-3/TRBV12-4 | CASTVAFHEQFF
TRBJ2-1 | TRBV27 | CASSLGSGFSSYNEQFF
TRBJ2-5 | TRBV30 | CAWSVKGGRETQYF
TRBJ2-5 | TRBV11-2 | CASSQTVFGRLQETQYF
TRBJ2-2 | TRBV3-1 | CASSQGRFGELFF
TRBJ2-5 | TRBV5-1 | CASSNGLAGGVETQYF
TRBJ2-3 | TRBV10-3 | CAISASGRLFTDTQYF
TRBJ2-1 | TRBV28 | CASTEASGRTHEQFF
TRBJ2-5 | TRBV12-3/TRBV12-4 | CASRSGGKETQYF
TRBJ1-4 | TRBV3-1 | CASSRDTRQKLFF
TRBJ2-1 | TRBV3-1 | CASSQEGLAGSYNEQFF
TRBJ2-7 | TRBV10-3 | CAIMGQPYEQYF